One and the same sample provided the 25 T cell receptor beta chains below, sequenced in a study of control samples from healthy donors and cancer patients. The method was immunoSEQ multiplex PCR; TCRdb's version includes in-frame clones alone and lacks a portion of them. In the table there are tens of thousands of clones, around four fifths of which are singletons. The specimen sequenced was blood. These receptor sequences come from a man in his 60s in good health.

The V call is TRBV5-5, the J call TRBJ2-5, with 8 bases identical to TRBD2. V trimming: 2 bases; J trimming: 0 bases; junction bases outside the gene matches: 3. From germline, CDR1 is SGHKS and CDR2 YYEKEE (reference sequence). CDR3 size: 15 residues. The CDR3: CASSFSGVYQETQYF. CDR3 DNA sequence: TGTGCCAGCAGCTTTAGCGGGGTGTACCAAGAGACCCAGTACTTC.

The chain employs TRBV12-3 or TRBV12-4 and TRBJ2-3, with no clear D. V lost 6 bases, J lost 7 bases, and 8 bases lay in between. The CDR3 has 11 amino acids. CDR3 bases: TGTGCCAGCAGACGAGAATATACGCAGTATTTT. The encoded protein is CASRREYTQYF.

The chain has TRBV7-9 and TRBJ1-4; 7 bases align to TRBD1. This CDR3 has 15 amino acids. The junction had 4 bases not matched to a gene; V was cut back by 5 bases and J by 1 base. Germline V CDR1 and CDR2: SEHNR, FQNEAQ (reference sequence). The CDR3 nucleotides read TGTGCCAGCAGCCCCTACAGGGGAACTAATGAAAAACTGTTTTTT. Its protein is CASSPYRGTNEKLFF.

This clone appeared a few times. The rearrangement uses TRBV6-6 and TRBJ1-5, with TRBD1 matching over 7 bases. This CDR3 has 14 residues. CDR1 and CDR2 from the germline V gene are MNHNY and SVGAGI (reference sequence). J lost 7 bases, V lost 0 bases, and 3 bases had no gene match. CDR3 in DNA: TGTGCCAGCAGTTACTCACAGGGGCGCCAGCCCCAGCATTTT. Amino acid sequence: CASSYSQGRQPQHF.

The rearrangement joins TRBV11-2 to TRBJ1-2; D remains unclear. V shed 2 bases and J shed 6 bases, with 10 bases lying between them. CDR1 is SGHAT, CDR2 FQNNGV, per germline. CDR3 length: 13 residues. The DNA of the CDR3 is TGTGCCAGCAGCTTATCCCCTCTTAATGGCTACACCTTC. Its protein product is CASSLSPLNGYTF. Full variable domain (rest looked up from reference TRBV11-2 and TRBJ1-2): EAGVAQSPRYKIIEKRQSVAFWCNPISGHATLYWYQQILGQGPKLLIQFQNNGVVDDSQLPKDRFSAERLKGVDSTLKIQPAKLEDSAVYLCASSLSPLNGYTFGSGTRLTVV.

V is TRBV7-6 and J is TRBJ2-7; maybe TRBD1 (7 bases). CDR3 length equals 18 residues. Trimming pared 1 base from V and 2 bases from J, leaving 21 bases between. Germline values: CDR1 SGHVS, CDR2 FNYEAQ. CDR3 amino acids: CASSLEGRRQGGTYEQYF. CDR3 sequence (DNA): TGTGCCAGCAGCTTAGAAGGACGACGGCAGGGGGGAACCTACGAGCAGTACTTC.

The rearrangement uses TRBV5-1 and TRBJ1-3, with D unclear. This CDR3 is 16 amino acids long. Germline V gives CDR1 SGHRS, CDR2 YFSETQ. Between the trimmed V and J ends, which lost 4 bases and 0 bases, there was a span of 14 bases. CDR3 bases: TGCGCCAGCAGCGCCCGGCCAGACAACTCTGGAAACACCATATATTTT. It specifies CASSARPDNSGNTIYF.

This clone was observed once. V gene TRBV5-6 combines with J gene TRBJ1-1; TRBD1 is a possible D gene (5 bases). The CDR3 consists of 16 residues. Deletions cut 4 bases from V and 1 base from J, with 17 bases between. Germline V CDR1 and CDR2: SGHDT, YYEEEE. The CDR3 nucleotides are TGTGCCAGCAGCGAATTGGGGGTAGGGAGGAACACTGAAGCTTTCTTT. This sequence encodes CASSELGVGRNTEAFF.

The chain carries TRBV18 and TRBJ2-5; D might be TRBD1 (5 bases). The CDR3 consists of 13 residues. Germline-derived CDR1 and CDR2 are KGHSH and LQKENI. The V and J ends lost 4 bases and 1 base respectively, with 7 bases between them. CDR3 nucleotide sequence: TGTGCCAGCTCACAGGGGCCCCAAGAGACCCAGTACTTC. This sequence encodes CASSQGPQETQYF. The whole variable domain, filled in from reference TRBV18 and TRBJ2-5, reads NAGVMQNPRHLVRRRGQEARLRCSPMKGHSHVYWYRQLPEEGLKFMVYLQKENIIDESGMPKERFSAEFPKEGPSILRIQQVVRGDSAAYFCASSQGPQETQYFGPGTRLLVL.

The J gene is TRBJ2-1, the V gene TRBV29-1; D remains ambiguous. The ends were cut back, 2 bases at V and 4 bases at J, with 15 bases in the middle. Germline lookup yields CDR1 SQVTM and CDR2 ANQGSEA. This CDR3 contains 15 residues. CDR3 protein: CSVEQRKVGYNEQFF. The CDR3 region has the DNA TGCAGCGTTGAACAAAGGAAGGTGGGGTACAATGAGCAGTTCTTC.

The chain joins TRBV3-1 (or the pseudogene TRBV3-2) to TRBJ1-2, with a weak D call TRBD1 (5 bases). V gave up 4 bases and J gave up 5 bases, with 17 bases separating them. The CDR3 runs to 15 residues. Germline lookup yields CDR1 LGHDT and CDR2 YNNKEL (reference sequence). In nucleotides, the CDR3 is TGTGCCAGCAGCCCTCGGACCTCGGGGGGATATGGCTACACCTTC. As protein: CASSPRTSGGYGYTF.

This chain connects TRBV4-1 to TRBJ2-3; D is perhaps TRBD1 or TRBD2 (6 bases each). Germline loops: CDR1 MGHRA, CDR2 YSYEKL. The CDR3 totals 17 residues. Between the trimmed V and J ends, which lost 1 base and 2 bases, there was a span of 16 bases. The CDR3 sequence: CASSQVRRRGATDTQYF. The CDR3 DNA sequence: TGCGCCAGCAGCCAAGTGAGACGGAGGGGGGCCACAGATACGCAGTATTTT.

The CDR3: CASSPWKAATDTQYF. The CDR3 coding sequence is TGTGCCAGCAGCCCTTGGAAGGCGGCTACAGATACGCAGTATTTT. J is TRBJ2-3 and V is TRBV9; D unresolved. This CDR3 is 15 amino acids long. Per germline, CDR1 SGDLS and CDR2 YYNGEE. Trimming took off 4 bases at V and 3 bases at J, with 15 bases between the two ends.

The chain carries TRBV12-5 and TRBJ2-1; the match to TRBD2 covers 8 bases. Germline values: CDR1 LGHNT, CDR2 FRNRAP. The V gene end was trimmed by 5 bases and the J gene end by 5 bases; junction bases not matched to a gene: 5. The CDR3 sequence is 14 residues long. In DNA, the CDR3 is TGTGCTAGTGGTCGCGAACTAGCGGACAATGAGCAGTTCTTC. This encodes CASGRELADNEQFF. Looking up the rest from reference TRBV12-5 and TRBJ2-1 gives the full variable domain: DARVTQTPRHKVTEMGQEVTMRCQPILGHNTVFWYRQTMMQGLELLAYFRNRAPLDDSGMPKDRFSAEMPDATLATLKIQPSEPRDSAVYFCASGRELADNEQFFGPGTRLTVL.

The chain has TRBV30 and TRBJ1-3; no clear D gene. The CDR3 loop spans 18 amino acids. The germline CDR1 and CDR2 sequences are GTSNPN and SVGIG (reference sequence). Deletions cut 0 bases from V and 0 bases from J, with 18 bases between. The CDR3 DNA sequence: TGTGCCTGGAGTGTACGGTATAGGGCTGCTTTCTCTGGAAACACCATATATTTT. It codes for CAWSVRYRAAFSGNTIYF.

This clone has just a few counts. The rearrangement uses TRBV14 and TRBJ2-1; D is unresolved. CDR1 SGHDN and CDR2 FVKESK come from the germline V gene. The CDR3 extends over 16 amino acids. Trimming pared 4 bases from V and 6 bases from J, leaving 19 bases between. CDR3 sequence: CASSLKISFSGNEQFF. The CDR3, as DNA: TGTGCCAGCAGCCTGAAAATAAGTTTTTCGGGCAATGAGCAGTTCTTC.

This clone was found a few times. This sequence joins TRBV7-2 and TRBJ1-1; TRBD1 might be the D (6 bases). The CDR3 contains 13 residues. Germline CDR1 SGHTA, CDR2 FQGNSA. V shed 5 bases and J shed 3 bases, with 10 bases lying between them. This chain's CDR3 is CASSTGPDTEAFF. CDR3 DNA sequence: TGTGCCAGCAGCACAGGGCCGGACACTGAAGCTTTCTTT.

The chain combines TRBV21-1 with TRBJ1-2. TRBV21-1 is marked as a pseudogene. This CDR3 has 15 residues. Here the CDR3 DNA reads TGTGCCAGCAGCAAAGGTGCGGGGGGTGACTATGGCTACACCTTC. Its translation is CASSKGAGGDYGYTF.

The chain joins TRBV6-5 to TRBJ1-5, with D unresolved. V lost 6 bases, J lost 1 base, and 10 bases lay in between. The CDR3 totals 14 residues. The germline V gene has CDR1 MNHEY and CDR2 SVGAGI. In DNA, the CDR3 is TGTGCCAGCAGCTCGCGGGCCAGCAATCAGCCCCAGCATTTT. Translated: CASSSRASNQPQHF.

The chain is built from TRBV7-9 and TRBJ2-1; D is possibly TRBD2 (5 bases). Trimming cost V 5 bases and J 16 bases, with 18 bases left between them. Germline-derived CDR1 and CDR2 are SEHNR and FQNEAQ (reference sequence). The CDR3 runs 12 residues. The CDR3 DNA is TGTGCCAGCAGCCCCGACTACGACGAGCGTTTCTTC. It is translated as CASSPDYDERFF.

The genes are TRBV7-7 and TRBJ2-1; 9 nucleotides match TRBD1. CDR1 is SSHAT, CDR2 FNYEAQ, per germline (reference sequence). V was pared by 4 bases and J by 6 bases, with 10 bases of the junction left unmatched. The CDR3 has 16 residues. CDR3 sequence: CASSSQPGQGRNEQFF. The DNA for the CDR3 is TGTGCCAGCAGCTCGCAGCCGGGACAGGGCCGCAATGAGCAGTTCTTC.

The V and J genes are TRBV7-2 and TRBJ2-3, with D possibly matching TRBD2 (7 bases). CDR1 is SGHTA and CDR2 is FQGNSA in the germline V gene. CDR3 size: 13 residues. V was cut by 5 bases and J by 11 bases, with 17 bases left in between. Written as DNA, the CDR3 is TGTGCCAGCAGCCCAGAGAGGGGGGGAGGGCAGTATTTT. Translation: CASSPERGGGQYF.

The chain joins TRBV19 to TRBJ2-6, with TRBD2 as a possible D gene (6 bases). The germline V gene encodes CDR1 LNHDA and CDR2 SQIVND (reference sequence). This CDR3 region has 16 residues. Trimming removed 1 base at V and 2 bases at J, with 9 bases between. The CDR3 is CASSIGPGAGANVLTF. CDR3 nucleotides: TGTGCCAGTAGTATAGGTCCGGGGGCTGGGGCCAACGTCCTGACTTTC.

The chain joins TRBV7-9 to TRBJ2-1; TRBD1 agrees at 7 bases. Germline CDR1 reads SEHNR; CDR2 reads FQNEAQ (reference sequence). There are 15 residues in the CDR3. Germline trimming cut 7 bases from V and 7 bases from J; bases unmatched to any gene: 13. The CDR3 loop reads CASTPTGTRGNEQFF. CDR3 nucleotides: TGTGCCAGCACCCCGACAGGGACCAGGGGGAATGAGCAGTTCTTC.

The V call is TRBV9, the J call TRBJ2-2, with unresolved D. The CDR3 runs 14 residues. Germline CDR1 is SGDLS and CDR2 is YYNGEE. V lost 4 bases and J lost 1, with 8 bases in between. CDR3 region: CASSFQVNTGELFF. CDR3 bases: TGTGCCAGCAGCTTTCAGGTGAACACCGGGGAGCTGTTTTTT.